This T cell receptor (beta chain) was sequenced for a study of T cell responses to AZD1222 COVID-19 vaccine (dated by TCRdb to 2020 to 2023). At the level of the whole study: TCR sequencing covered 233 trial participants: about 210 given two doses of AZD1222 and approximately 26 given two doses of MenACWY control vaccine. Trial participants were enrolled by age into subgroups of 18-55, 56-69 and 70-plus years, and around 150, 28 and 57 TCR-sequenced participants, respectively, were included in these subgroups. Here is what the overall study found, with its caveats: Epitopes outside the regions mutated in the B.1.351 and B.1.1.7 variants were reportedly recognized by nearly half of the unique spike-specific TCRs. Participants were mostly white British, with more females than males. The authors suggested clonal diversity may have been underestimated. After two AZD1222 doses, both the breadth and the depth of spike-specific TCRs were significantly higher than at day 0 and than in MenACWY recipients. No day 14 peak-response samples were available, so repertoires were characterized only after the peak T cell response. The whole spike protein was spanned by vaccine-associated CD4 TCRs, and dominant responses were seen in regions 160-218 and 743-854. Conclusions about previously exposed vaccinees are limited, since just six AZD1222 recipients were seropositive for SARS-CoV-2 at baseline. In the small 56-69-year group, the increase in depth fell short of significance, most likely because of low power.

To note about this clone: Its cognate antigen has yet to be identified. No much larger clone is present one base from it, and per-base qualities are unavailable.

The CDR3 regions of human TCRbeta chains were analyzed by immunosequencing. From the authors' description of their analysis: Repertoire TCRs were checked for matches against a reference library of SARS-CoV-2-specific TCRs that had been generated using the MIRA antigen-specificity platform. Breadth meant the fraction of unique TCRs that were SARS-CoV-2-associated, whereas depth meant the fraction of total T cells that were SARS-CoV-2-associated. Each spike-specific TCR was assigned to its reactive spike region and to a CD4 or CD8 class using the MIRA data. Log10-transformed breadth and depth values were compared by one-way ANOVA with Sidak's multiple comparisons tests. What TCRdb holds here is the immuneACCESS table cut down to in-frame rearrangements. Part of the clones is not present; checked against another copy, under half of the missing clones reflect an unresolved V gene, and the others are unexplained. V and J calls and clone size are copied from that table; D and trimming were computed from the DNA. This sample gives around 84,000 clones in total; 70% to 90% of them show up just once. Under 11% of the sample is taken by the ten largest.

V trim: 4 bases; J trim: 3 bases; unmatched bases: 2. Measured from the cysteine to the phenylalanine, the CDR3 is 13 residues long. The entry retains the CDR3 DNA only, 39 bases that are in frame from base 1. CDR1 LNHDA and CDR2 SQIVND are derived from the germline V gene (reference sequence). This specimen's time point label, per the study, means: about 28 days (+/-7) after the second vaccine dose. AZD1222 recipients given second doses at about 4 weeks or at about 12 weeks were pooled, since spike-specific TCR depth and breadth were not found to differ between the two schedules. Samples from vaccinated people were obtained from the UK trials COV001 and COV002, which included a single-blind randomized controlled phase 2/3 trial of AZD1222 (ChAdOx1 nCoV-19) in healthy adults. For TCRbeta chain sequencing, PBMC samples were collected from trial participants at day 0 and at day 28 after the second dose.

The sequence is built from TRBV19 and TRBJ1-2, with 7 central nucleotides matching TRBD1. Sequenced material: peripheral blood, taken 28 days after the second AZD1222 dose. This clonotype was sampled from an adult who received the AZD1222 COVID-19 vaccine. The nucleotide sequence is given as TGTGCCAGTAGTAGTACAGGGGACTATGGCTACACCTTC. This encodes CASSSTGDYGYTF.